These 21 T cell receptor beta chains came from one sample sequenced in a study of monozygotic twins with inflammatory bowel disease. TCRdb reanalyzed the 5' RACE reads and collapses them to one entry per CDR3 protein, without DNA. This listing includes 300,000 to 400,000 distinct CDR3 sequences. Sequenced: blood. The receptor set was obtained from a human donor with ulcerative colitis or Crohn's disease, or a healthy co-twin of an affected twin (not recorded which).

V is TRBV7-2 and J is TRBJ2-3; TCRdb's D call of TRBD1 is untestable without DNA. The CDR3 has 14 residues. Germline-derived CDR1 and CDR2 are SGHTA and FQGNSA. Here the CDR3 reads CASSLGGPGDTQYF. Full variable domain (rest looked up from reference TRBV7-2 and TRBJ2-3): GAGVSQSPSNKVTEKGKDVELRCDPISGHTALYWYRQSLGQGLEFLIYFQGNSAPDKSGLPSDRFSAERTGGSVSTLTIQRTQQEDSAVYLCASSLGGPGDTQYFGPGTRLTVL.

The chain couples TRBV10-2 to TRBJ2-2. Germline CDR1 WSHSY, CDR2 SAAADI. This CDR3 spans 13 amino acids. The CDR3 is CASRIVGPGELFF.

This sequence joins TRBV18 and TRBJ1-2; there is no DNA to check the TCRdb D call of TRBD1. The CDR3 extends over 12 amino acids. Germline V CDR1 and CDR2: KGHSH, LQKENI. CDR3 region: CASAGQGGGYTF. The entire variable domain, with the rest obtained from reference TRBV18 and TRBJ1-2, is as follows: NAGVMQNPRHLVRRRGQEARLRCSPMKGHSHVYWYRQLPEEGLKFMVYLQKENIIDESGMPKERFSAEFPKEGPSILRIQQVVRGDSAAYFCASAGQGGGYTFGSGTRLTVV.

The rearrangement links TRBV29-1 to TRBJ2-5. The germline CDR1 and CDR2 sequences are SQVTM and ANQGSEA. The CDR3 totals 11 residues. The CDR3 region is CSVEEQETQYF. The whole variable domain, filled in from reference TRBV29-1 and TRBJ2-5, reads SAVISQKPSRDICQRGTSLTIQCQVDSQVTMMFWYRQQPGQSLTLIATANQGSEATYESGFVIDKFPISRPNLTFSTLTVSNMSPEDSSIYLCSVEEQETQYFGPGTRLLVL.

V usage is TRBV20-1 and J usage is TRBJ1-5. CDR3 length: 14 amino acids. Germline CDR1 and CDR2: DFQATT and SNEGSKA (reference sequence). This chain's CDR3 is CSATRGGGNQPQHF.

V gene TRBV11-3 combines with J gene TRBJ2-4; with no DNA, the TCRdb D assignment of TRBD1 cannot be verified. The CDR3 loop spans 20 amino acids. Per germline, CDR1 SGHNT and CDR2 YENEEA. CDR3: CASGPSGTGGLRTAKNIQYF.

The V call is TRBV30, the J call TRBJ2-3; absent DNA, TCRdb's TRBD2 call cannot be checked. This CDR3 has 14 residues. From germline, CDR1 is GTSNPN and CDR2 SVGIG (reference sequence). The chain's CDR3 is CACRGDVRTDTQYF.

This chain links TRBV30 with TRBJ2-7. Germline V CDR1 and CDR2: GTSNPN, SVGIG (reference sequence). The CDR3 contains 11 residues. CDR3 protein: CAWRDSYEQYF.

The chain uses TRBV7-2 and TRBJ2-3; TCRdb proposes TRBD2, but this gene call is untestable without DNA. The CDR3 length is 14 residues. CDR1 SGHTA and CDR2 FQGNSA come from the germline V gene. The CDR3 sequence: CASSPTRGGPKQYF.

The rearrangement joins TRBV12-3 or TRBV12-4 to TRBJ1-1; TCRdb's D call of TRBD1 is untestable without DNA. The CDR3 spans 17 residues. The CDR3 protein is CASSLGWGRDIGTEAFF.

The CDR3 region is CASSHQGHGTDTQYF. The chain carries TRBV5-1 and TRBJ2-3; as DNA is missing, the TRBD2 call by TCRdb cannot be tested. The germline V gene encodes CDR1 SGHRS and CDR2 YFSETQ. The CDR3 has 15 residues.

This chain links TRBV28 with TRBJ2-1; TCRdb designates TRBD1, a call that cannot be tested without DNA. CDR1 MDHEN and CDR2 SYDVKM come from the germline V gene. This CDR3 contains 13 residues. The CDR3 sequence: CASSTGGFNEQFF.

The chain uses TRBV14 and TRBJ1-1; absent DNA, TCRdb's TRBD1 call cannot be checked. Germline lookup yields CDR1 SGHDN and CDR2 FVKESK. This CDR3 comprises 14 residues. The CDR3 loop is CASSQSLEGTEAFF.

The chain combines TRBV4-1 with TRBJ2-3; no DNA is available, so the TRBD1 call from TCRdb remains unchecked. The CDR3 has 15 amino acids. Germline-derived CDR1 and CDR2 are MGHRA and YSYEKL. CDR3 amino acids: CASSQEGGVPDTQYF.

V usage is TRBV27 and J usage is TRBJ2-7; without DNA, the TCRdb call of TRBD1 cannot be checked. Germline V gene lookup returns CDR1 MNHEY and CDR2 SMNVEV (reference sequence). The CDR3 length is 15 residues. CDR3 in amino acids: CASSLGSTGSYEQYF.

The chain's CDR3 is CASPDGGHYYGYTF. The V gene is TRBV10-1, the J gene TRBJ1-2; TCRdb lists TRBD1, though no DNA is available to test this call. This CDR3 spans 14 amino acids. Germline V gene lookup returns CDR1 WNHNN and CDR2 SYGVQD (reference sequence).

The chain recombines TRBV15 with TRBJ2-3. Germline V gene lookup returns CDR1 LNHNV and CDR2 YYDKDF (reference sequence). The CDR3 spans 14 residues. CDR3: CATSPHDGSDTQYF.

This chain joins TRBV11-2 and TRBJ2-3; with no DNA, the TCRdb D assignment of TRBD2 cannot be verified. From germline, CDR1 is SGHAT and CDR2 FQNNGV. CDR3 length: 17 amino acids. The CDR3 sequence is CASRLRSEGGPADTQYF.

This chain connects TRBV28 to TRBJ2-7. Germline V lookup: CDR1 MDHEN, CDR2 SYDVKM. The CDR3 is 11 amino acids. The CDR3 spells CASSLVDEQYF.

V gene TRBV5-6 combines with J gene TRBJ1-5; there is no DNA to check the TCRdb D call of TRBD1. This CDR3 has 16 residues. Germline CDR1 reads SGHDT; CDR2 reads YYEEEE. The chain's CDR3 is CASSRRKGAGNQPQHF.

The V call is TRBV9, the J call TRBJ2-1; checking the TCRdb D call of TRBD1 is not possible without DNA. The CDR3 is 13 residues long. In germline, CDR1 is SGDLS, CDR2 YYNGEE. This chain's CDR3 is CASSPPVGREQFF.